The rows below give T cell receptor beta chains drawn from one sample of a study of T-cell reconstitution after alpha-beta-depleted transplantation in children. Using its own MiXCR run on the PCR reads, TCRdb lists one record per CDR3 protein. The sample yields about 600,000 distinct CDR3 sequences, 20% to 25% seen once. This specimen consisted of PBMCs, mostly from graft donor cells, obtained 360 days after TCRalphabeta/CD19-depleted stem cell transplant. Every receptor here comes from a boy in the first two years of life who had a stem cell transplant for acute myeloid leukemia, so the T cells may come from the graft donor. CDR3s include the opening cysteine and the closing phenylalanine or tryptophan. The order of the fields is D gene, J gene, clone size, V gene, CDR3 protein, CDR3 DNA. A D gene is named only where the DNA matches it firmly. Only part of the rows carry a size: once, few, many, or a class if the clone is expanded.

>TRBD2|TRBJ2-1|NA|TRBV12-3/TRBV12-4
CASSLGFPSGGGSYNEQFF
TGTGCCAGCAGTTTAGGGTTCCCTAGCGGGGGGGGCTCCTACAATGAGCAGTTCTTC
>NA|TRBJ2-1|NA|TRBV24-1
CATSAPGRPYNEQFF
TGTGCCACCAGTGCCCCCGGACGGCCGTACAATGAGCAGTTCTTC
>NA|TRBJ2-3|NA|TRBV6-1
CASSDSHTDTQYF
TGTGCCAGCAGTGACAGCCACACAGATACGCAGTATTTT
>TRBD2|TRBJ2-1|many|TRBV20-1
CSASILAGYNNEQFF
TGCAGTGCTAGTATCCTAGCGGGGTATAACAATGAGCAGTTCTTC
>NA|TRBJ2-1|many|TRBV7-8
CASSLNQGESFF
TGTGCCAGCAGCTTGAACCAGGGTGAGTCGTTCTTC
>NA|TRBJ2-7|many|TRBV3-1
CASSQDPRGRSSYEQYF
TGTGCCAGCAGCCAAGATCCTCGGGGGCGAAGCTCCTACGAGCAGTACTTC
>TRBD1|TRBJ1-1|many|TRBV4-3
CASSQGTGLGAEAFF
TGCGCCAGCAGCCAAGGGACAGGCCTTGGGGCTGAAGCTTTCTTT
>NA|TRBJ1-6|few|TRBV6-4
CASSYRGGNSPLHF
TGTGCCAGCAGTTACCGAGGAGGGAATTCACCCCTCCACTTT
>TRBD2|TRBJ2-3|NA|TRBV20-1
CSARDELAGGYTDTQYF
TGCAGTGCTAGAGATGAACTAGCGGGGGGATACACAGATACGCAGTATTTT
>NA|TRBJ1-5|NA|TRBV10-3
CAISESGKDSNQPQHF
TGTGCCATCAGTGAGTCAGGCAAAGATAGCAATCAGCCCCAGCATTTT
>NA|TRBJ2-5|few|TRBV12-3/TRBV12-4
CASSLVESGVTQYF
TGTGCCAGCAGTTTAGTAGAGTCCGGGGTGACCCAGTACTTC
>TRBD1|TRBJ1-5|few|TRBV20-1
CSATDRDQPQHF
TGCAGTGCTACGGACAGGGATCAGCCCCAGCATTTT
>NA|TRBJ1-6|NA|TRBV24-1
CATSGGREYSPLHF
TGTGCCACCAGTGGAGGGAGGGAGTATTCACCCCTCCACTTT
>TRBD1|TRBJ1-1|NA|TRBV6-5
CASSYSGQKAFF
TGTGCCAGCAGTTACTCGGGACAGAAAGCTTTCTTT
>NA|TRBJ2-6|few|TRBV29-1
CSVPRAPGANVLTF
TGCAGCGTTCCCAGGGCACCAGGGGCCAACGTCCTGACTTTC
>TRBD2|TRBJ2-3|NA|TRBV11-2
CASSSPPGLAGRKADTQYF
TGTGCCAGCAGCTCTCCCCCGGGACTAGCGGGGAGGAAGGCAGATACGCAGTATTTT
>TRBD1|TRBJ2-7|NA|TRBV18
CASSPLGTESIYEQYF
TGTGCCAGCTCACCACTCGGGACAGAGTCGATCTACGAGCAGTACTTC
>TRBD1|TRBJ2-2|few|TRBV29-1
CSTRDSRTGELFF
TGCAGCACCCGGGACAGTAGGACCGGGGAGCTGTTTTTT
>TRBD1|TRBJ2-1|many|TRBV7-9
CASSLGGTGSGSYNEQFF
TGTGCCAGCAGCTTAGGGGGGACAGGGAGCGGCTCCTACAATGAACAGTTCTTC
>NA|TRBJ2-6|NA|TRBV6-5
CASSYGLSGANVLTF
TGTGCCAGCAGTTACGGACTCTCTGGGGCCAACGTCCTGACTTTC
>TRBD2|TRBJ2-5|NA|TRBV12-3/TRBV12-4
CASSFTNGRGETQYF
TGTGCCAGCAGTTTTACGAATGGGAGGGGTGAGACCCAGTACTTC
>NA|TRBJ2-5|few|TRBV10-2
CASSEGAGALEYF
TGCGCCAGCAGTGAGGGTGCGGGGGCCCTCGAGTACTTC
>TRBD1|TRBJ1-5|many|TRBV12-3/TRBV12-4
CASRGQGNQPQHF
TGTGCCAGCAGAGGACAGGGGAATCAGCCCCAGCATTTT
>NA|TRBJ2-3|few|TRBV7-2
CASSPQWTQDTQYF
TGTGCCAGCAGCCCCCAGTGGACACAGGATACGCAGTATTTT
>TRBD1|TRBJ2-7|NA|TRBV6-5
CASSYSTGSKNEQYF
TGTGCCAGCAGTTACTCGACAGGGAGTAAGAACGAGCAGTACTTC